This T cell receptor (beta chain) was sequenced in a study of cytomegalovirus exposure and HLA in healthy donors. Regarding the study as a whole: CMV serostatus stood as the only immune exposure information on hand. For TCR beta chains, V- and J-gene trimming was later linked to a missense DCLRE1C variant. TCR beta sequences reportedly predicted most subjects' HLA-A and HLA-B alleles accurately.

As regards this clone: What it recognizes is unknown.

PCR employed 60 Vbeta and 13 Jbeta primers. In the original processing: In a later analysis, the count reached about 80 million unique TCR beta chains, with 8.5 million to 14 million shared. The protocol was immunoSEQ multiplex PCR, while the TCRdb copy is restricted to in-frame clones and leaves out a portion. V and J calls and clone size are those listed in that table; D and trimming were worked out from the DNA. The data contain about 69,000 clones, more than 75% of them singletons. Germline CDR1 MDHEN, CDR2 SYDVKM. The CDR3 runs 15 residues. With 5 bases clipped from V and 4 bases from J, the junction kept 6 bases outside the gene matches.

The source material was PBMCs. The gene calls are TRBV28 and TRBJ1-1; the match to TRBD1 covers 11 bases. The receptor's source is a man in his late teens or twenties in good health and CMV-seronegative. CDR3 DNA sequence: TGTGCCAGCAGTCCCCTGGGGACAGGGGGCACTGAAGCTTTCTTT. As protein: CASSPLGTGGTEAFF.